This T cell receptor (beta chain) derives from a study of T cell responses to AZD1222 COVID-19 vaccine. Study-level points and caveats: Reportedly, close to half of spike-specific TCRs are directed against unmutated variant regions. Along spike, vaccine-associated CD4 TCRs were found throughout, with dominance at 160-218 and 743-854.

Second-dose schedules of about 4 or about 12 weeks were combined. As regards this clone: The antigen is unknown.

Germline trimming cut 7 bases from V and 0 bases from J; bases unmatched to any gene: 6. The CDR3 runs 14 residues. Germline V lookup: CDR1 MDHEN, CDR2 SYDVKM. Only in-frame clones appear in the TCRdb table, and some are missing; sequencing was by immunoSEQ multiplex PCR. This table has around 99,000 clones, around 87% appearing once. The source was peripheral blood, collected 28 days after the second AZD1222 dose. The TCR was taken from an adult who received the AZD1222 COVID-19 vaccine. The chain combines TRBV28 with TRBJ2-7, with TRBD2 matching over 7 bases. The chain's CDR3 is CASTVGGSSYEQYF. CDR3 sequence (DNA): TGTGCCAGCACCGTGGGGGGGAGCTCCTACGAGCAGTACTTC. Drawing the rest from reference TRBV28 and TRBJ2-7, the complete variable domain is DVKVTQSSRYLVKRTGEKVFLECVQDMDHENMFWYRQDPGLGLRLIYFSYDVKMKEKGDIPEGYSVSREKKERFSLILESASTNQTSMYLCASTVGGSSYEQYFGPGTRLTVT.